A selection of T cell receptor beta chains follows, all from one sample in a study of cytomegalovirus exposure and HLA in healthy donors. The assay was immunoSEQ multiplex PCR, and TCRdb's table has in-frame clones only and misses some. The repertoire holds under 200,000 clones, with roughly nine tenths as singletons. The sequencing sample was made of PBMCs. These receptors came from a woman aged 25 to 39 in good health and CMV-seronegative. Both conserved end residues are part of each CDR3.

J	V	CDR3
TRBJ1-5	TRBV6-1	CASSDGPGRQPQHF
TRBJ1-2	TRBV5-4	CASSFDGGAYGYTF
TRBJ1-2	TRBV29-1	CSAEHRGRDGYTF
TRBJ2-7	TRBV5-6	CASSPRQGSSYEQYF
TRBJ2-2	TRBV7-7	CASSLELGAGGTGELFF
TRBJ2-2	TRBV28	CASLRRRNTGELFF
TRBJ1-1	TRBV4-3	CASSQDPRTGEAFF
TRBJ2-1	TRBV9	CASSSSGAGSYNEQFF
TRBJ2-6	TRBV4-2	CASSQDSSGANVLTF
TRBJ2-1	TRBV19	CAVRDRSSNEQFF
TRBJ2-7	TRBV10-3	CAVGQGAMDEQYF
TRBJ1-2	TRBV6-6	CASSYGEGGGYTF
TRBJ1-3	TRBV6-5	CASSFVYGNTIYF
TRBJ2-7	TRBV11-1	CASSLGRDSYEQYF
TRBJ1-2	TRBV11-2	CASSLTGGQVKPYGYTF
TRBJ1-2	TRBV6-1	CASSEFVLNYGYTF
TRBJ2-7	TRBV7-2	CASSPWGAGGAYEQYF
TRBJ1-1	TRBV29-1	CSAGWKSEAFF
TRBJ2-3	TRBV14	CASSKEWDTQYF
TRBJ2-3	TRBV7-2	CASSLDGPTDTQYF
TRBJ2-1	TRBV15	CATSGDPSAETGDEQFF
TRBJ1-5	TRBV28	CASSAPGQPQHF
TRBJ2-7	TRBV30	CAWNPRLRLSYEQYF
TRBJ2-1	TRBV7-2	CASSFGLAGVYNEQFF
TRBJ2-1	TRBV12-5	CASGLVLQALQQFF
TRBJ1-5	TRBV7-2	CASSLRGRSGQGQPQHF